A selection of T cell receptor beta chains follows, all from one sample in a study of read filtering for tumor transcriptome and immune sequencing. MiXCR was run by TCRdb on the reads, yielding one entry per CDR3 protein. The data hold 30,000 to 45,000 distinct CDR3 sequences, with roughly an eighth observed a single time. Sequences were obtained from a population of CD138-negative cells sorted from bone marrow. These receptors were taken from a donor aged 40 or older with multiple myeloma. Each CDR3 is given with its conserved first and last residue. Fields, in order: D gene, V gene, clone size, J gene, CDR3 DNA, CDR3 protein. D genes are given only for firm matches. Clone sizes are given selectively: once, few, many, or a class where the clone is expanded.

d_gene: TRBD1
v_gene: TRBV28
abundance: many
j_gene: TRBJ2-7
CDR3nt: TGTGCCAGCAGTTCCCCCGGGACAGTCCTTTCCTACGAGCAGTACTTC
CDR3aa: CASSSPGTVLSYEQYF

d_gene: -
v_gene: TRBV7-8
abundance: many
j_gene: TRBJ2-2
CDR3nt: TGTGCCAGCAGCGCCCGACTAGAGACGAAGGGGGAGCTGTTTTTT
CDR3aa: CASSARLETKGELFF

d_gene: TRBD1
v_gene: TRBV5-1
abundance: many
j_gene: TRBJ2-7
CDR3nt: TGCGCCAGCAGCCCCAAGGTGGGACAGGGGGCCCGTTTCAGCTCCTACGAGCAGTACTTC
CDR3aa: CASSPKVGQGARFSSYEQYF

d_gene: -
v_gene: TRBV5-1
abundance: -
j_gene: TRBJ1-1
CDR3nt: TGCGCCAGCAGTGAGGGCGGAACGGCTGAAGCTTTCTTT
CDR3aa: CASSEGGTAEAFF

d_gene: TRBD2
v_gene: TRBV29-1
abundance: many
j_gene: TRBJ2-5
CDR3nt: TGCAGCGTCGCCCTTAGACTAGCGGGGGCCGGTCGGCAAGAGACCCAGTACTTC
CDR3aa: CSVALRLAGAGRQETQYF

d_gene: TRBD2
v_gene: TRBV9
abundance: many
j_gene: TRBJ2-1
CDR3nt: TGTGCCAGCAGCGTTGCAGCGGGAGGTAACAATGAGCAGTTCTTC
CDR3aa: CASSVAAGGNNEQFF

d_gene: TRBD1
v_gene: TRBV7-3
abundance: -
j_gene: TRBJ2-1
CDR3nt: TGTGCCAGCAGCTCCCCGTCGACAGGGGAAAGGGGTGAGCAGTTCTTC
CDR3aa: CASSSPSTGERGEQFF

d_gene: -
v_gene: TRBV29-1
abundance: many
j_gene: TRBJ2-2
CDR3nt: TGCAGCGTTGACAGGCAGCACACCGGGGAGCTGTTTTTT
CDR3aa: CSVDRQHTGELFF

d_gene: -
v_gene: TRBV18
abundance: many
j_gene: TRBJ2-1
CDR3nt: TGTGCCAGCTCACCAGGGGCTACCTACAATGAGCAGTTCTTC
CDR3aa: CASSPGATYNEQFF

d_gene: TRBD1
v_gene: TRBV5-1
abundance: many
j_gene: TRBJ2-3
CDR3nt: TGCGCCAGCAGCACGGGACAGGTAGATACGCAGTATTTT
CDR3aa: CASSTGQVDTQYF

d_gene: TRBD2
v_gene: TRBV6-1
abundance: -
j_gene: TRBJ2-1
CDR3nt: TGTGCCAGCAAACTACGGGCTAGCGGGGGTTCAAGTGAGCAGTTCTTC
CDR3aa: CASKLRASGGSSEQFF

d_gene: TRBD1
v_gene: TRBV11-2
abundance: medium-sized
j_gene: TRBJ2-6
CDR3nt: TGTGCCAGCAGCCCACGGGGACAGGGGGCGTCTGGGGCCAACGTCCTGACTTTC
CDR3aa: CASSPRGQGASGANVLTF

d_gene: TRBD1
v_gene: TRBV19
abundance: -
j_gene: TRBJ2-2
CDR3nt: TGTGCCAGCGCACCGGGACAGGGGAAAGCCGGGGAGCTGTTTTTT
CDR3aa: CASAPGQGKAGELFF

d_gene: TRBD2
v_gene: TRBV10-3
abundance: many
j_gene: TRBJ2-3
CDR3nt: TGTGCCATCAGCCCCGGACTAGCGGGAGACAGAGATACGCAGTATTTT
CDR3aa: CAISPGLAGDRDTQYF

d_gene: -
v_gene: TRBV29-1
abundance: few
j_gene: TRBJ1-5
CDR3nt: TGCAGCGTTGCCAATGTAGGTCAGCCCCAGCATTTT
CDR3aa: CSVANVGQPQHF

d_gene: -
v_gene: TRBV20-1
abundance: many
j_gene: TRBJ2-3
CDR3nt: TGCAGTGCCCCCACAGGGGGGGGGACAACAGATACGCAGTATTTT
CDR3aa: CSAPTGGGTTDTQYF